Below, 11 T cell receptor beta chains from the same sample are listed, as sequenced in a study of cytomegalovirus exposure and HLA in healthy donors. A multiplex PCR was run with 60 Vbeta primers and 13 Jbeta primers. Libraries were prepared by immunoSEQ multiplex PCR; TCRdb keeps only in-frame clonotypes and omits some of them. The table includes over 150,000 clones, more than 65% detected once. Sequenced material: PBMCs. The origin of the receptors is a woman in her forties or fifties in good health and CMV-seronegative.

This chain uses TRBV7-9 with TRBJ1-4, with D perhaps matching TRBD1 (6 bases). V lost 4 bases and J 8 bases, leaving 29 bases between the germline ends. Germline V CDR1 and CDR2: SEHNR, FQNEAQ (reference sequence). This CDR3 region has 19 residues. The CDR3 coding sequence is TGTGCCAGCAGCTCAACGACAGGTATCTCCCCTAGCGGGGTGGAAAAACTGTTTTTT. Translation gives CASSSTTGISPSGVEKLFF.

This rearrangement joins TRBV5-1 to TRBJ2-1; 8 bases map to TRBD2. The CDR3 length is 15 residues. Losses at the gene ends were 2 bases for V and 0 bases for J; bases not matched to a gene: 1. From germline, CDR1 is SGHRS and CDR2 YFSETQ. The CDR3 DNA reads TGCGCCAGCAGCTTTAGCGGGACCTCCTACAATGAGCAGTTCTTC. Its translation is CASSFSGTSYNEQFF.

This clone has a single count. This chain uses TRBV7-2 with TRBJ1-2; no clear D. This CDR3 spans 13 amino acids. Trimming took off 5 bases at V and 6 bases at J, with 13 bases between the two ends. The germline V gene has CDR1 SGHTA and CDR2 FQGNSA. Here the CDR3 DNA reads TGTGCCAGCAGCCGTGCCGACTATAATGGCTACACCTTC. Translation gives CASSRADYNGYTF.

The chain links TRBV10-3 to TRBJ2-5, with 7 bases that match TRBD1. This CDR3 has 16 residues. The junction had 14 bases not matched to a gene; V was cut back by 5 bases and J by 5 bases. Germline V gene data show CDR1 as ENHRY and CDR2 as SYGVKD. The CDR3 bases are TGTGCCATCAGTCAGACACCCCGACAGGGTGGGGAGACCCAGTACTTC. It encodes CAISQTPRQGGETQYF.

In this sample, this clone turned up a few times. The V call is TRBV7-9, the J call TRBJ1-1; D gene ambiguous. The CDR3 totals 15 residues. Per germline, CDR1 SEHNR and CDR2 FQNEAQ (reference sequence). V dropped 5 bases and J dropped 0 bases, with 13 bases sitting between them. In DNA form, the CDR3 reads TGTGCCAGCAGCGTTGCGTCATATCTGAACACTGAAGCTTTCTTT. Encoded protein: CASSVASYLNTEAFF.

CDR3 DNA: TGTGCCAGTGGGACACCTCATTGGACTGAAGCTTTCTTT. As protein: CASGTPHWTEAFF. The chain combines TRBV19 with TRBJ1-1; possibly TRBD1 for D (6 bases). CDR1 and CDR2 (germline): LNHDA, SQIVND (reference sequence). Trimming took off 8 bases at V and 5 bases at J, with 15 bases between the two ends. The CDR3 loop spans 13 amino acids.

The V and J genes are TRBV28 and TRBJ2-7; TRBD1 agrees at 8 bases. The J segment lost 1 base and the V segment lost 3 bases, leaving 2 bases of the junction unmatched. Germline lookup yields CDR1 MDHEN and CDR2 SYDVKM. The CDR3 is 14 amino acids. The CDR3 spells CASSLTGESYEQYF. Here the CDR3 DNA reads TGTGCCAGCAGTTTGACAGGGGAGTCCTACGAGCAGTACTTC.

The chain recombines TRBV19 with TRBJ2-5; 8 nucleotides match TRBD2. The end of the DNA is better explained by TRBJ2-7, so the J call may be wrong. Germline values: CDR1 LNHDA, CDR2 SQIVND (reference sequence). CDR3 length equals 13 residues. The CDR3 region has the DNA TGTGCCAGTACGGGAGGGGACTCCTACGAGCAGTACTTC. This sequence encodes CASTGGDSYEQYF.

The chain's CDR3 is CASSMDRGQTLNTGELFF. CDR3 nucleotides: TGTGCCAGTAGTATGGACAGGGGGCAGACCTTGAACACCGGGGAGCTGTTTTTT. V gene TRBV19 combines with J gene TRBJ2-2; 11 bases line up with TRBD1. The length of the CDR3 is 18 residues. V gave up 3 bases and J gave up 1 base; unmatched junction bases: 7. Germline V lookup: CDR1 LNHDA, CDR2 SQIVND (reference sequence).

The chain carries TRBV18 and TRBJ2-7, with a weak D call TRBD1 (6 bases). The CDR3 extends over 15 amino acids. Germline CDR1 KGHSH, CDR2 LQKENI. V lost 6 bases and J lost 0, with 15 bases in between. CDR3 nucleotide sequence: TGTGCCAGCTCCCCATCCCCGGACAGCTCCTACGAGCAGTACTTC. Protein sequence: CASSPSPDSSYEQYF.

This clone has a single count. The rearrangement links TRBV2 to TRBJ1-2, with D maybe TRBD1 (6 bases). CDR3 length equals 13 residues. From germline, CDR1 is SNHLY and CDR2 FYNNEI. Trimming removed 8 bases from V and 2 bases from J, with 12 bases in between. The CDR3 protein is CASLRDRNYGYTF. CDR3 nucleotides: TGTGCCAGCTTGAGAGACAGGAACTATGGCTACACCTTC.